The subject of this entry is one T cell receptor beta chain. These data originate in a study of blood T cells in healthy people across ages. Alongside a J-beta primer mix, a sample-barcoded 5' primer served in a second PCR lasting about 7 to 11 cycles. A single record per CDR3 protein comes from TCRdb applying MiXCR to the 5' RACE reads. This sample yields just under 900,000 distinct CDR3 sequences, of which roughly 26% are seen a single time; approximately 15% belongs to the top ten. The CDR3 loop spans 17 amino acids. The germline gives CDR1 SGHNT, CDR2 YENEEA. The V end lost 0 bases, the J end lost 0 bases, and 13 bases lay between the germline ends.

The V gene is TRBV11-3, the J gene TRBJ2-3; D unclear. The TCR originated in a woman aged 80 or older in good health. Material: blood. The CDR3 nucleotides are TGTGCCAGCAGCTTAGAGAAATGGTCAGCTAGCACAGATACGCAGTATTTT. Translating gives CASSLEKWSASTDTQYF.